Listed below are T cell receptor beta chains from one sample, sequenced in a study of blood T cell repertoires in COVID-19. Clones were read by immunoSEQ multiplex PCR, and TCRdb kept only the in-frame ones, dropping some. The table lists about 190,000 clones, around 80% of them singletons, with less than 3.5% in the top ten. The specimen sequenced was peripheral blood. Receptors were obtained from a man aged 45 to 65 with active or convalescent COVID-19. The CDR3 runs from the conserved cysteine through the conserved F or W. Fields, in order: D gene, clone size, CDR3 length, J gene, V gene, CDR3 DNA, CDR3 protein. A D gene is named only where the DNA matches it firmly. The size field is filled for only some rows; it gives once, few, many or a size class.

>NA|few|16|TRBJ2-7|TRBV27
TGTGCCAGCAGTTTACTGTCGAACGGGGCTAGCGACGAGCAGTACTTC
CASSLLSNGASDEQYF
>TRBD1|NA|16|TRBJ1-2|TRBV18
TGTGCCAGCTCACCTCTCCCCGGGACAGGAAACTATGGCTACACCTTC
CASSPLPGTGNYGYTF
>NA|NA|13|TRBJ2-2|TRBV24-1
TGTGCCACCAGTGAACAGCCCACCGGGGAGCTGTTTTTT
CATSEQPTGELFF
>TRBD1|NA|15|TRBJ1-1|TRBV6-1
TGTGCCAGCAGTGAAGCTTATTGGACAGGGCGGGAAGCTTTCTTT
CASSEAYWTGREAFF
>NA|few|14|TRBJ2-2|TRBV18
TGTGCCAGCTCCCTAGGAAGCAACACCGGGGAGCTGTTTTTT
CASSLGSNTGELFF
>NA|NA|14|TRBJ1-1|TRBV9
TGTGCCAGCAGCGTAGCCAGGGCTAACACTGAAGCTTTCTTT
CASSVARANTEAFF
>TRBD2|NA|19|TRBJ2-5|TRBV30
TGTGCCTGGAGTGTAAAGCGGGGGCCTCCCAATGCGGTACAAGAGACCCAGTACTTC
CAWSVKRGPPNAVQETQYF
>TRBD1|NA|14|TRBJ2-7|TRBV24-1
TGTGCCACCAGTGATTTACTGACAGGGGATGAGCAGTACTTC
CATSDLLTGDEQYF
>TRBD2|NA|16|TRBJ2-7|TRBV5-4
TGTGCCAGCAGCTCCTGGACTAGCGGGATAGGGAGGGAGCAGTACTTC
CASSSWTSGIGREQYF
>TRBD1|NA|13|TRBJ1-1|TRBV7-8
TGTGCCAGCAGCCCTGGGACAGCAGTTGAAGCTTTCTTT
CASSPGTAVEAFF
>NA|NA|14|TRBJ1-1|TRBV12-5
TGTGCTAGTGGTTCCCCGGGGGAACGCGTGGAAGCTTTCTTT
CASGSPGERVEAFF
>NA|NA|15|TRBJ1-6|TRBV6-5
TGTGCCAGCAGTTACTTCCGGGGTTCGGGGTCACCCCTCCACTTT
CASSYFRGSGSPLHF
>TRBD2|NA|15|TRBJ2-7|TRBV3-1/TRBV3-2
TGTGCCAGCAGCCAAGATAGCGGGAGGGCGAGCGAGCAGTACTTC
CASSQDSGRASEQYF
>TRBD1|once|13|TRBJ1-4|TRBV29-1
TGCAGCGCTGGACAGGGGGCGCGTGAAAAACTGTTTTTT
CSAGQGAREKLFF
>NA|once|18|TRBJ1-6|TRBV9
TGTGCCAGCAGCGTAGACCCCGGGACAACAGATGGGTCGTCACCCCTCCACTTT
CASSVDPGTTDGSSPLHF
>TRBD1|NA|15|TRBJ1-1|TRBV11-3
TGTGCCAGCAGCTTAGATGGGACAGGGTGGACTGAAGCTTTCTTT
CASSLDGTGWTEAFF
>NA|NA|14|TRBJ2-1|TRBV5-5
TGTGCCAGCAGCTTCGAAAGAGGGAGTGATGAGCAGTTCTTC
CASSFERGSDEQFF
>NA|NA|16|TRBJ2-3|TRBV5-1
TGCGCCAGCAGCTTGGGGGTATCCGGGGAGGCAGATACGCAGTATTTT
CASSLGVSGEADTQYF
>TRBD1|few|14|TRBJ1-1|TRBV2
TGTGCCAGCAGTTCCAGGGGGCTTAGCACTGAAGCTTTCTTT
CASSSRGLSTEAFF
>TRBD2|once|13|TRBJ2-7|TRBV29-1
TGCAGCGTTGTGGGACTAGAATTCTACGAGCAGTACTTC
CSVVGLEFYEQYF
>NA|NA|14|TRBJ2-2|TRBV11-3
TGTGCCAGCAGCTCGGGACTGGCAACCGGGGAGCTGTTTTTT
CASSSGLATGELFF
>NA|NA|13|TRBJ2-1|TRBV11-3
TGTGCCAGCAGCCCAGTTCCTCAGGGCCTTCAGTTCTTC
CASSPVPQGLQFF
>TRBD2|NA|13|TRBJ2-3|TRBV7-9
TGTGCCAGCAGCCCATCTAGCGGGCGTACGCAGTATTTT
CASSPSSGRTQYF
>NA|NA|15|TRBJ2-1|TRBV16
TGTGCCAGCAGCCAATCGGCAGGGTTGAGCAATGAGCAGTTCTTC
CASSQSAGLSNEQFF
>NA|NA|15|TRBJ2-2|TRBV9
TGTGCCAGCAGCGCAACAGAATTGAACACCGGGGAGCTGTTTTTT
CASSATELNTGELFF
>TRBD1|NA|14|TRBJ1-1|TRBV18
TGTGCCAGCTCACCGACAGGGGTGGGCACTGAAGCTTTCTTT
CASSPTGVGTEAFF
>NA|NA|15|TRBJ1-3|TRBV3-1/TRBV3-2
TGTGCCAGCAGCCAAGATCGGGTTACTGGAAACACCATATATTTT
CASSQDRVTGNTIYF
>NA|NA|13|TRBJ1-2|TRBV9
TGTGCCAGCAGCGTAGCACTTGGTACTGGCTACACCTTC
CASSVALGTGYTF
>NA|NA|14|TRBJ2-2|TRBV9
TGTGCCAGCAGCCCGGGGACACCGACCGGGGAGCTGTTTTTT
CASSPGTPTGELFF
>TRBD1|NA|17|TRBJ2-2|TRBV14
TGTGCCAGCAGCCAAGGCCTCTGGACAGGGGGTGTCGGGGAGCTGTTTTTT
CASSQGLWTGGVGELFF
>TRBD1|NA|14|TRBJ2-4|TRBV18
TGTGCCAGCTCACCTCGACAGGGTCGAGACATTCAGTACTTC
CASSPRQGRDIQYF
>TRBD2|NA|15|TRBJ2-7|TRBV2
TGTGCCAGGGCCCCCCTTAGCGGGTCGGAATACGAGCAGTACTTC
CARAPLSGSEYEQYF
>NA|NA|15|TRBJ2-7|TRBV7-2
TGTGCCAGCAGCTTAGTACTCAACAGGGCCTACGAGCAGTACTTC
CASSLVLNRAYEQYF
>TRBD1|once|13|TRBJ1-3|TRBV6-6
TGTGCCAGTGGACAGGGAGTTGGAAACACCATATATTTT
CASGQGVGNTIYF
>TRBD1|NA|17|TRBJ2-6|TRBV30
TGTGCCTGGACGAGGGACAGGGTTAAATCTGGGGCCAACGTCCTGACTTTC
CAWTRDRVKSGANVLTF
>NA|NA|13|TRBJ2-3|TRBV27
TGTGCCAGCACGAGATCGAGCACAGATACGCAGTATTTT
CASTRSSTDTQYF
>NA|NA|15|TRBJ1-6|TRBV5-1
TGCGCCAGCAGCTTGGCCGAGGCACTAAATTCACCCCTCCACTTT
CASSLAEALNSPLHF
>NA|NA|14|TRBJ2-5|TRBV6-1
TGTGCCAGCAGTGAAATGAGGAGAAAAGAGACCCAGTACTTC
CASSEMRRKETQYF
>NA|NA|17|TRBJ1-5|TRBV19
TGTGCCAGTAGTAATCTCCCGGAACAGGGCGGCAATCAGCCCCAGCATTTT
CASSNLPEQGGNQPQHF
>TRBD1|NA|15|TRBJ1-4|TRBV5-4
TGTGCCAGCAGCTTGCAGGCAGGGGGGAATGAAAAACTGTTTTTT
CASSLQAGGNEKLFF
>NA|few|13|TRBJ1-2|TRBV27
TGTGCCAGCAGTTTATTAGCTAACTATGGCTACACCTTC
CASSLLANYGYTF
>NA|few|15|TRBJ1-1|TRBV2
TGTGCCAGCAGCATATCGGGACTTCAGAACACTGAAGCTTTCTTT
CASSISGLQNTEAFF
>NA|NA|13|TRBJ2-2|TRBV5-4
TGTGCCAGCAGCAGCTCGAACACCGGGGAGCTGTTTTTT
CASSSSNTGELFF
>NA|NA|14|TRBJ1-4|TRBV30
TGTGCCTGGAGCGGGGGGGGTGTTCGTGAAAAACTGTTTTTT
CAWSGGGVREKLFF